These T cell receptor beta chains were read from a single sample in a study of T cell responses to AZD1222 COVID-19 vaccine. Only in-frame clones appear in the TCRdb table, and some are missing; sequencing was by immunoSEQ multiplex PCR. Among 140,000 or so clones listed, 85% to 95% were seen once. The sequencing here drew on peripheral blood, taken after recovery from COVID-19. These receptors originate from an adult who had recovered from COVID-19. The CDR3 runs from the conserved cysteine through the conserved F or W. A D gene is named only where the DNA matches it firmly. Rows may omit the clone size; those that give it use once, few, many or a size class.

D gene,J gene,V gene,clone size,CDR3 protein,CDR3 DNA
-,TRBJ2-2,TRBV10-3,-,CAIREGLNTGELFF,TGTGCCATCAGGGAGGGCCTGAACACCGGGGAGCTGTTTTTT
TRBD2,TRBJ2-3,TRBV5-1,-,CASSVSGRASTDTQYF,TGCGCCAGCAGCGTTAGCGGGAGGGCCAGCACAGATACGCAGTATTTT
TRBD2,TRBJ2-1,TRBV6-5,-,CASGASGDSYNEQFF,TGTGCCAGCGGGGCTAGCGGTGACTCCTACAATGAGCAGTTCTTC
-,TRBJ2-7,TRBV2,-,CASSLSYEQYF,TGTGCCAGCAGTCTCTCCTACGAGCAGTACTTC
-,TRBJ1-1,TRBV27,-,CASSSGVGLMNTEAFF,TGTGCCAGCAGTTCGGGTGTGGGGTTGATGAACACTGAAGCTTTCTTT
-,TRBJ2-2,TRBV24-1,-,CATSDLGQMNTGELFF,TGTGCCACCAGTGATTTGGGACAGATGAACACCGGGGAGCTGTTTTTT
-,TRBJ2-7,TRBV7-9,-,CASSLAHWGEQYF,TGTGCCAGCAGCTTGGCCCATTGGGGCGAGCAGTACTTC
-,TRBJ2-5,TRBV6-5,-,CASTPGIHQETQYF,TGTGCCAGCACCCCGGGTATTCACCAAGAGACCCAGTACTTC
-,TRBJ2-1,TRBV21-1,-,CASSSGGLANNEQFF,TGTGCCAGCAGCTCCGGGGGACTAGCGAACAATGAGCAGTTCTTC
-,TRBJ2-7,TRBV28,-,CASSSYPYSHDPTYEQYF,TGTGCCAGCAGTTCTTATCCGTATTCGCACGACCCTACCTACGAGCAGTACTTC
-,TRBJ2-5,TRBV4-1,-,CASSQVNTAGETQYF,TGCGCCAGCAGCCAAGTAAACACGGCGGGAGAGACCCAGTACTTC
-,TRBJ1-4,TRBV7-8,once,CASSLQATNEKLFF,TGTGCCAGCAGCTTACAAGCAACTAATGAAAAACTGTTTTTT
TRBD2,TRBJ2-3,TRBV3-1/TRBV3-2,-,CASSQDTSGTDTQYF,TGTGCCAGCAGCCAAGATACTAGCGGGACAGATACGCAGTATTTT
-,TRBJ2-7,TRBV6-1,-,CASSEVGESSYEQYF,TGTGCCAGCAGTGAAGTCGGAGAGAGCTCCTACGAGCAGTACTTC
-,TRBJ2-1,TRBV28,-,CASSFDRPASRYNEQFF,TGTGCCAGCAGTTTTGACAGGCCCGCTAGCCGCTACAATGAGCAGTTCTTC
TRBD2,TRBJ2-1,TRBV27,-,CASSPAGGAHEQFF,TGTGCCAGCAGTCCGGCGGGAGGGGCGCATGAGCAGTTCTTC
-,TRBJ2-7,TRBV10-3,-,CAISPDSTYEQYF,TGTGCCATCAGCCCTGACAGCACCTACGAGCAGTACTTC
-,TRBJ1-2,TRBV7-8,-,CASSLAFPGGSNYGYTF,TGTGCCAGCAGCTTAGCCTTCCCGGGCGGCTCTAACTATGGCTACACCTTC
-,TRBJ2-3,TRBV29-1,-,CSVGPGRLTDTQYF,TGCAGCGTTGGGCCGGGACGCCTTACAGATACGCAGTATTTT
TRBD1,TRBJ1-5,TRBV6-5,once,CASRKQGAAQPQHF,TGTGCCAGCAGAAAACAGGGGGCCGCTCAGCCCCAGCATTTT
TRBD2,TRBJ2-7,TRBV7-9,-,CASSLASSGRALGQYF,TGTGCCAGCAGCTTAGCGTCTAGCGGGAGGGCTCTTGGGCAGTACTTC
-,TRBJ2-2,TRBV28,once,CASSPIGGPGIYGELFF,TGTGCCAGCAGTCCGATAGGAGGGCCTGGGATATACGGGGAGCTGTTTTTT
TRBD1,TRBJ1-4,TRBV2,once,CASSVGTDLTNEKLFF,TGTGCCAGCAGCGTCGGGACAGATCTAACTAATGAAAAACTGTTTTTT
-,TRBJ2-1,TRBV5-4,-,CASSQDANEQFF,TGTGCCAGCAGCCAGGACGCCAATGAGCAGTTCTTC
TRBD2,TRBJ2-3,TRBV28,-,CASSFPSGIVWTDTQYF,TGTGCCAGCAGTTTCCCTAGCGGGATAGTATGGACAGATACGCAGTATTTT
TRBD1,TRBJ2-3,TRBV28,-,CASRTQGASTDTQYF,TGTGCCAGCAGAACCCAGGGGGCCAGCACAGATACGCAGTATTTT
TRBD2,TRBJ2-7,TRBV7-8,-,CASSLAGGGSYEQYF,TGTGCCAGCAGCTTAGCGGGGGGGGGCTCCTACGAGCAGTACTTC
TRBD1,TRBJ2-7,TRBV27,-,CASRPGTGGNYEQYF,TGTGCCAGCAGACCCGGGACAGGGGGAAATTACGAGCAGTACTTC
-,TRBJ2-7,TRBV3-1/TRBV3-2,-,CASSHSKGWRGDEQYF,TGTGCCAGCAGTCATAGTAAGGGGTGGCGGGGAGACGAGCAGTACTTC
-,TRBJ1-4,TRBV7-9,-,CASSFGEGEKLFF,TGTGCCAGCAGCTTCGGGGAAGGGGAAAAACTGTTTTTT
TRBD1,TRBJ1-2,TRBV25-1,-,CASSAQWTGGISGYTF,TGTGCCAGCAGTGCCCAATGGACAGGGGGCATCTCTGGCTACACCTTC
-,TRBJ2-4,TRBV6-6,-,CASSLRGGIQYF,TGTGCCAGCAGCCTAAGGGGGGGCATTCAGTACTTC
TRBD2,TRBJ2-3,TRBV6-5,-,CASGRLAGAADTQYF,TGTGCCAGCGGTAGGTTAGCGGGAGCTGCAGATACGCAGTATTTT
-,TRBJ1-1,TRBV11-2,-,CASSFRGAEAFF,TGTGCCAGCAGCTTCAGGGGTGCTGAAGCTTTCTTT
TRBD1,TRBJ2-7,TRBV28,once,CASSREGGDEQYF,TGTGCCAGCAGTCGGGAAGGGGGCGACGAGCAGTACTTC
TRBD2,TRBJ2-3,TRBV19,-,CASSIGTITDTQYF,TGTGCCAGTAGTATCGGGACTATCACAGATACGCAGTATTTT
-,TRBJ1-1,TRBV28,-,CASRSLRDTEAFF,TGTGCCAGCAGGAGCTTAAGGGACACTGAAGCTTTCTTT
-,TRBJ1-3,TRBV10-3,-,CAIITSGNTIYF,TGTGCCATCATCACCTCTGGAAACACCATATATTTT
TRBD1,TRBJ2-4,TRBV2,-,CDSSYAGGNIQYF,TGTGACAGCAGTTACGCAGGGGGAAACATTCAGTACTTC
-,TRBJ1-5,TRBV19,-,CASSIRGIGQPQHF,TGTGCCAGTAGTATTAGGGGGATCGGACAGCCCCAGCATTTT
-,TRBJ2-3,TRBV7-3,-,CASSLDPSDTQYF,TGTGCCAGCAGCCTCGACCCGTCAGATACGCAGTATTTT
-,TRBJ1-5,TRBV28,once,CASSPRAWNQPQHF,TGTGCCAGCAGTCCCCGGGCCTGGAATCAGCCCCAGCATTTT
-,TRBJ2-7,TRBV11-2,once,CASSLEVRGGLYEQYF,TGTGCCAGCAGCTTAGAAGTGAGGGGGGGACTCTACGAGCAGTACTTC
TRBD2,TRBJ2-3,TRBV11-3,-,CASSLGVLAGASTDTQYF,TGTGCCAGCAGCTTAGGCGTGCTAGCGGGAGCCAGCACAGATACGCAGTATTTT
TRBD2,TRBJ2-1,TRBV6-5,-,CASSYSSLAGDDEQFF,TGTGCCAGCAGTTACTCGTCACTAGCGGGAGATGATGAGCAGTTCTTC
TRBD1,TRBJ2-5,TRBV15,-,CATSRDRVTGQETQYF,TGTGCCACCAGCAGAGATCGGGTGACAGGGCAAGAGACCCAGTACTTC
TRBD2,TRBJ2-2,TRBV28,-,CASSFLPPAGGTGELFF,TGTGCCAGCAGTTTTCTGCCCCCAGCGGGAGGGACCGGGGAGCTGTTTTTT
-,TRBJ1-1,TRBV19,-,CASSDTATGDTEAFF,TGTGCCAGTAGTGATACGGCGACGGGGGACACTGAAGCTTTCTTT
-,TRBJ1-5,TRBV3-1/TRBV3-2,-,CASSQDGTDNQPQHF,TGTGCCAGCAGCCAAGACGGGACCGACAATCAGCCCCAGCATTTT
-,TRBJ1-5,TRBV4-1,-,CASSQVQRGVRNQPQHF,TGCGCCAGCAGCCAAGTACAAAGGGGCGTTAGGAATCAGCCCCAGCATTTT
TRBD1,TRBJ2-3,TRBV28,-,CASSFPTGITDTQYF,TGTGCCAGCAGTTTCCCGACAGGGATCACAGATACGCAGTATTTT
-,TRBJ1-2,TRBV6-1,-,CASSEKGLEEFANYGYTF,TGTGCCAGCAGTGAAAAAGGTTTAGAAGAATTCGCTAACTATGGCTACACCTTC
-,TRBJ2-1,TRBV5-1,-,CASSLTSLGNEQFF,TGCGCCAGCAGCTTAACTAGTCTAGGAAACGAGCAGTTCTTC
TRBD1,TRBJ2-3,TRBV6-5,-,CASSYRGRTDTQYF,TGTGCCAGCAGTTACAGGGGGCGGACAGATACGCAGTATTTT
-,TRBJ2-1,TRBV30,-,CAWSVTRSISYNEQFF,TGTGCCTGGAGTGTAACCAGGTCAATCTCCTACAATGAGCAGTTCTTC